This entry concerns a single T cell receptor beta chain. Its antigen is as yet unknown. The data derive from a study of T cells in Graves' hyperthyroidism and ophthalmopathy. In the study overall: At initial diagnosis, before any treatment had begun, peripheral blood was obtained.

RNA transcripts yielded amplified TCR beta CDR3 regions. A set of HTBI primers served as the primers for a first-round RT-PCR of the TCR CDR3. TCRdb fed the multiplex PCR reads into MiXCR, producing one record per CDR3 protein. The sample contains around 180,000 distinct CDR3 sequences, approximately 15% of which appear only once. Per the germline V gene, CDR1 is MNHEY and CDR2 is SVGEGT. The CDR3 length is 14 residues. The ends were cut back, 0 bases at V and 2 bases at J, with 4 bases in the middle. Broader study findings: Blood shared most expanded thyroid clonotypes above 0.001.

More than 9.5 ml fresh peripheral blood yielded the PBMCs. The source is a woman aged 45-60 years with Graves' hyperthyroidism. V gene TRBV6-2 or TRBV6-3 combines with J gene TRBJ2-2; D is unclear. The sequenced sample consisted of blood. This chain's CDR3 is CASSYSDNTGELFF. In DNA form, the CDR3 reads TGTGCCAGCAGTTACTCGGACAACACCGGGGAGCTGTTTTTT.